The rows below give T cell receptor beta chains drawn from one sample of a study of cytomegalovirus exposure and HLA in healthy donors. The data were produced by immunoSEQ multiplex PCR, yet TCRdb's version contains in-frame clones alone and is incomplete. The repertoire has about 110,000 clones, 60% to 85% of them found once; the top ten carry around 5.1%. Sequencing was done on a sample of PBMCs. The receptors here all came from a male donor in good health and CMV-seronegative. Both conserved end residues are part of each CDR3. D genes are given only for firm matches. Clone size is not always given. Where it is, it says once, few, many or a class for expanded clones.

J: TRBJ2-5; V: TRBV7-2; D: TRBD1; size: once; CDR3: CASSIRQGVALETQYF; DNA: TGTGCCAGCAGCATCAGACAGGGGGTGGCCCTAGAGACCCAGTACTTC
J: TRBJ1-2; V: TRBV11-3; D: TRBD1; size: -; CDR3: CASSSGAGTGGNGYTF; DNA: TGTGCCAGCAGCTCGGGGGCCGGGACAGGGGGCAACGGCTACACCTTC
J: TRBJ2-3; V: TRBV5-1; D: -; size: -; CDR3: CASSPTTPVTQYF; DNA: TGCGCCAGCAGTCCGACAACTCCAGTTACGCAGTATTTT
J: TRBJ2-1; V: TRBV28; D: -; size: once; CDR3: CASSSGRRGVYNEQFF; DNA: TGTGCCAGCAGTTCGGGGCGGAGGGGCGTCTACAATGAGCAGTTCTTC
J: TRBJ1-1; V: TRBV19; D: -; size: -; CDR3: CASSIQGRYTEAFF; DNA: TGTGCCAGTAGTATACAGGGCCGGTACACTGAAGCTTTCTTT
J: TRBJ2-1; V: TRBV9; D: TRBD2; size: -; CDR3: CASSPGLAEYNEQFF; DNA: TGTGCCAGCAGCCCGGGACTAGCGGAGTACAATGAGCAGTTCTTC
J: TRBJ2-5; V: TRBV7-3; D: TRBD1; size: once; CDR3: CASSRGTEETQYF; DNA: TGTGCCAGCAGCCGTGGGACAGAAGAGACCCAGTACTTC
J: TRBJ2-2; V: TRBV4-1; D: TRBD2; size: -; CDR3: CASSQVGLAESIGELFF; DNA: TGCGCCAGCAGCCAAGTAGGACTAGCGGAGTCGATCGGGGAGCTGTTTTTT
J: TRBJ1-1; V: TRBV5-1; D: TRBD1; size: few; CDR3: CASSVRQGNTEAFF; DNA: TGCGCCAGCAGCGTCAGACAGGGTAACACTGAAGCTTTCTTT
J: TRBJ2-3; V: TRBV2; D: TRBD2; size: -; CDR3: CASRTGLAATDTQYF; DNA: TGTGCCAGCAGAACTGGACTAGCGGCCACAGATACGCAGTATTTT
J: TRBJ2-4; V: TRBV10-3; D: TRBD2; size: -; CDR3: CAISEAGTSGRLAKNIQYF; DNA: TGTGCCATCAGTGAGGCCGGGACTAGCGGGAGGTTGGCCAAAAACATTCAGTACTTC
J: TRBJ2-2; V: TRBV5-6; D: TRBD2; size: -; CDR3: CASSLLPTSGTNTGELFF; DNA: TGTGCCAGCAGCTTACTCCCCACTAGCGGGACGAACACCGGGGAGCTGTTTTTT
J: TRBJ2-7; V: TRBV27; D: TRBD1; size: -; CDR3: CASSPRVRDRVSYEQYF; DNA: TGTGCCAGCAGTCCTCGTGTCCGGGACAGGGTAAGCTACGAGCAGTACTTC
J: TRBJ2-7; V: TRBV12-5; D: -; size: -; CDR3: CASGLVASAVYEQYF; DNA: TGTGCTAGTGGTTTGGTAGCGTCAGCCGTCTACGAGCAGTACTTC
J: TRBJ1-1; V: TRBV11-2; D: -; size: -; CDR3: CASSYRVTEAFF; DNA: TGTGCCAGCAGCTACAGGGTCACTGAAGCTTTCTTT
J: TRBJ2-7; V: TRBV5-6; D: TRBD1; size: -; CDR3: CASSGTGQSYEQYF; DNA: TGTGCCAGCAGCGGGACAGGGCAATCCTACGAGCAGTACTTC
J: TRBJ1-5; V: TRBV15; D: -; size: -; CDR3: CATSRDRMNQPQHF; DNA: TGTGCCACCAGCAGAGATCGTATGAATCAGCCCCAGCATTTT
J: TRBJ2-4; V: TRBV27; D: -; size: -; CDR3: CASSVRKGNIQYF; DNA: TGTGCCAGCTCCGTTCGTAAGGGGAACATTCAGTACTTC
J: TRBJ1-1; V: TRBV2; D: -; size: -; CDR3: CASSGAGRGTEAFF; DNA: TGTGCCAGCAGTGGGGCTGGACGGGGGACTGAAGCTTTCTTT